This passage covers 20 T cell receptor beta chains from one sample sequenced in a study of T cell repertoires in cytomegalovirus infection. TCRdb passed the reads through MiXCR, listing each CDR3 protein once. The sample carries approximately 160,000 distinct CDR3 sequences, 17% recorded once. Input material: CD8+ T cells from PBMCs. The receptors here all came from a human donor in good health (CMV status not recorded). Some clones in this sample may be carry-over from other donors' samples.

The chain joins TRBV7-2 to TRBJ2-1; 14 bases match TRBD2. Per the germline V gene, CDR1 is SGHTA and CDR2 is FQGNSA. V lost 3 bases and J lost 8; bases outside the gene matches: 3. This CDR3 is 15 amino acids long. CDR3 protein: CASSLGTSGGHEQFF. The CDR3 bases are TGTGCCAGCAGCTTGGGGACTAGCGGGGGACATGAGCAGTTCTTC.

This clonotype was seen a handful of times. The chain has TRBV4-3 and TRBJ1-4, with 8 bases that match TRBD1. Germline values: CDR1 LGHNA, CDR2 YSLEER. The J segment lost 8 bases and the V segment lost 0 bases, leaving 8 bases of the junction unmatched. This CDR3 is 16 amino acids long. The CDR3 sequence is CASSQDFGQGGEKLFF. CDR3 bases: TGCGCCAGCAGCCAAGATTTTGGACAGGGTGGCGAAAAACTGTTTTTT.

The V gene is TRBV7-9, the J gene TRBJ2-6; D not resolved. CDR3 size: 17 residues. Deletions cut 2 bases from V and 0 bases from J, with 11 bases between. Looked up from germline, CDR1 is SEHNR and CDR2 is FQNEAQ (reference sequence). The CDR3 reads CASSLPGKSSGANVLTF. The CDR3 coding sequence is TGTGCCAGCAGCTTACCAGGCAAGAGCTCTGGGGCCAACGTCCTGACTTTC.

The chain recombines TRBV7-2 with TRBJ2-5, with D tentatively TRBD2 (6 bases). Germline V gene lookup returns CDR1 SGHTA and CDR2 FQGNSA. This CDR3 comprises 14 residues. V lost 0 bases and J 5 bases, leaving 10 bases between the germline ends. The CDR3, as DNA: TGTGCCAGCAGCTTAGCGGAGGGGCCGGAGACCCAGTACTTC. Translation gives CASSLAEGPETQYF.

The rearrangement links TRBV6-2 or TRBV6-3 to TRBJ2-2, with D unresolved. The CDR3 is 14 residues long. The ends were cut back, 1 base at V and 4 bases at J, with 7 bases in the middle. Germline CDR1 MNHEY, CDR2 SVGEGT. CDR3 nucleotide sequence: TGTGCCAGCAGTTACTTAGTACTCACCGGGGAGCTGTTTTTT. This codes for CASSYLVLTGELFF.

This clonotype was observed a handful of times. This chain joins TRBV29-1 and TRBJ2-1; 9 bases map to TRBD1. The CDR3 consists of 15 residues. Germline values: CDR1 SQVTM, CDR2 ANQGSEA. Germline trimming cut 0 bases from V and 10 bases from J; bases unmatched to any gene: 10. The CDR3 nucleotides are TGCAGCGTTGAAGATGTAGGGACAGGGTTAGGCGAGCAGTTCTTC. Protein product: CSVEDVGTGLGEQFF.

This clonotype occurred many times. This rearrangement joins TRBV7-9 to TRBJ1-4, with unresolved D. The CDR3 contains 17 residues. Germline values: CDR1 SEHNR, CDR2 FQNEAQ (reference sequence). V lost 5 bases and J 1 base, leaving 17 bases between the germline ends. The chain's CDR3 is CASSAPVGFVTNEKLFF. CDR3 nucleotides: TGTGCCAGCAGCGCTCCTGTTGGCTTCGTAACTAATGAAAAACTGTTTTTT.

This clonotype occurred many times. The chain links TRBV7-6 to TRBJ2-7, with a possible D match to TRBD1 (5 bases). Trimming removed 0 bases at V and 2 bases at J, with 14 bases between. The length of the CDR3 is 16 residues. CDR1 SGHVS and CDR2 FNYEAQ come from the germline V gene. The CDR3 reads CASSLAITGSPYEQYF. The CDR3 DNA follows: TGTGCCAGCAGCTTAGCGATAACAGGATCCCCCTACGAGCAGTACTTC.

The chain employs TRBV14 and TRBJ2-7, with TRBD1 identical over 7 bases. The trim removed 0 bases at V and 1 base at J, leaving 3 bases unmatched. This CDR3 region has 15 residues. The germline V gene encodes CDR1 SGHDN and CDR2 FVKESK. In DNA, the CDR3 is TGTGCCAGCAGCCAAGAGACAGGGTCATCCTACGAGCAGTACTTC. Encoded protein: CASSQETGSSYEQYF.

The chain combines TRBV4-3 with TRBJ1-2; D call uncertain. Germline-derived CDR1 and CDR2 are LGHNA and YSLEER. V was pared by 1 base and J by 10 bases, with 19 bases between. The CDR3 is 15 amino acids. Here the CDR3 reads CASSQGLSGSFDYTF. CDR3 in DNA: TGCGCCAGCAGCCAAGGTCTCAGTGGCAGCTTTGACTACACCTTC.

This clonotype turned up a few times. This rearrangement joins TRBV7-9 to TRBJ2-1, with 7 bases identical to TRBD2. From germline, CDR1 is SEHNR and CDR2 FQNEAQ (reference sequence). The V and J ends lost 5 bases and 15 bases, in that order; junction bases with no gene match: 16. The length of the CDR3 is 14 residues. The CDR3 DNA sequence: TGTGCCAGCAGCACCACAACGGGACTAACCCAGGGGTTCTTC. It encodes CASSTTTGLTQGFF.

The gene calls are TRBV6-6 and TRBJ1-4; a possible D gene is TRBD1 (5 bases). The CDR3 has 12 amino acids. The germline V and J ends were trimmed by 9 bases and 5 bases, with 10 bases remaining between them. Looked up from germline, CDR1 is MNHNY and CDR2 is SVGAGI (reference sequence). The CDR3 spells CASHTGNEKLFF. DNA for the CDR3: TGTGCCAGTCATACAGGAAATGAAAAACTGTTTTTT.

This clonotype occurred a few times. The chain uses TRBV7-8 and TRBJ1-5; the D gene is possibly TRBD1 (5 bases). CDR3 length: 15 residues. The V gene's germline CDR1 is SGHVS and CDR2 FQNEAQ. V lost 1 base and J lost 3, with 10 bases in between. The CDR3 region is CASSLVRGANQPQHF. CDR3 bases: TGTGCCAGCAGCTTAGTGAGGGGCGCCAATCAGCCCCAGCATTTT.

The chain employs TRBV11-1 and TRBJ1-2, with TRBD1 as a possible D gene (6 bases). The CDR3 runs to 17 residues. V lost 5 bases to trimming and J lost 3 bases, with 22 bases between them. Germline values: CDR1 SGHAT, CDR2 FQDESV (reference sequence). The CDR3 region is CASSLSVGQIKDYGYTF. In nucleotides, the CDR3 is TGTGCCAGCAGCCTAAGCGTTGGACAGATCAAGGACTATGGCTACACCTTC.

The rearrangement links TRBV12-3 or TRBV12-4 to TRBJ2-5, with D possibly TRBD2 on 5 matching bases. This CDR3 has 13 amino acids. Trimming shortened V by 6 bases and J by 6 bases, and 14 bases separated the two germline ends. CDR3 amino acids: CASSREGRKTQYF. The CDR3 DNA is TGTGCCAGCAGCCGGGAAGGGCGAAAGACCCAGTACTTC.

A few counts support this clonotype. The junction departs from germline at one end; a sequencing error may be responsible. The rearrangement joins TRBV4-1 to TRBJ2-7; D unresolved. The V gene's germline CDR1 is MGHRA and CDR2 YSYEKL. The CDR3 spans 14 residues. This CDR3 reads CASSQDEYSYEQYF. CDR3 DNA sequence: TGTGCCAGCAGCCAAGATGAGTACTCCTACGAGCAGTACTTC.

The J gene is TRBJ2-5, the V gene TRBV6-2 or TRBV6-3; 9 bases are shared with TRBD1. The V gene end was trimmed by 5 bases and the J gene end by 4 bases; junction bases not matched to a gene: 2. CDR1 MNHEY and CDR2 SVGEGT come from the germline V gene. The CDR3 has 13 amino acids. This CDR3 is CASSGTGRETQYF. CDR3 DNA sequence: TGTGCCAGCAGTGGGACAGGGAGAGAGACCCAGTACTTC.

This clonotype has at least ten counts. The V call is TRBV7-8, the J call TRBJ1-1; D ambiguous. The V gene lost 5 bases and the J gene lost 0 bases, with 13 bases spanning the gap. Germline V lookup: CDR1 SGHVS, CDR2 FQNEAQ. This CDR3 has 15 amino acids. CDR3 bases: TGTGCCAGCAGCCCCGGGCCCGGAATGAACACTGAAGCTTTCTTT. This encodes CASSPGPGMNTEAFF.

V is TRBV6-5 and J is TRBJ1-6; D not resolved. Trimming stripped 7 bases from V and 9 bases from J, with 10 bases between. Germline CDR1 reads MNHEY; CDR2 reads SVGAGI. The CDR3 loop spans 12 amino acids. The CDR3 sequence: CASKKGASPLHF. CDR3 DNA: TGTGCCAGCAAAAAGGGTGCTTCACCCCTCCACTTT.

In the case of this clonotype: An end of the junction differs from the germline gene, which may be a read error. The chain's CDR3 is CASGLQGKF. The CDR3, as DNA: TGTGCCAGCGGGCTTCAGGGGAAATTC. The gene calls are TRBV28 and TRBJ2-4; D may be TRBD1 (6 bases). Germline loops: CDR1 MDHEN, CDR2 SYDVKM. This CDR3 spans 9 amino acids.